The rows below give T cell receptor beta chains drawn from one sample of a study of cytomegalovirus exposure and HLA in healthy donors. Repertoires were generated with immunoSEQ multiplex PCR, while TCRdb's copy carries only in-frame clones and drops some. The top ten hold less than 4% of the sample, which has around 120,000 clones, 8% to 10% seen once. The sequenced sample was PBMCs. The receptors originated from a man younger than 40 in good health and CMV-seronegative. Each CDR3 is given with its conserved first and last residue. Each record gives: D gene, clone size, J gene, V gene, CDR3 protein, CDR3 DNA. A D gene is named only where the DNA matches it firmly. A row's size may be missing; if present it is once, few, many or a size class.

>TRBD1|few|TRBJ2-5|TRBV6-1
CASSRDREETQYF
TGTGCCAGCAGTCGGGACAGGGAAGAGACCCAGTACTTC
>TRBD1|NA|TRBJ1-5|TRBV19
CASKIGGQPQHF
TGTGCCAGTAAAATAGGGGGCCAGCCCCAGCATTTT
>NA|few|TRBJ2-7|TRBV5-6
CASSRGGLYEQYF
TGTGCCAGCAGCCGCGGAGGACTCTACGAGCAGTACTTC
>TRBD1|few|TRBJ1-6|TRBV2
CASNRGLYNSPLHF
TGTGCCAGCAATAGGGGGCTCTATAATTCACCCCTCCACTTT
>NA|NA|TRBJ1-4|TRBV19
CASSIRGNTNEKLFF
TGTGCCAGTAGTATTCGGGGGAATACTAATGAAAAACTGTTTTTT
>NA|few|TRBJ1-1|TRBV7-2
CASSLVVGGNTEAFF
TGTGCCAGCAGCTTAGTCGTCGGCGGGAACACTGAAGCTTTCTTT
>NA|NA|TRBJ2-5|TRBV21-1
CASSKVGPGHKDGKTQYF
TGTGCCAGCAGCAAAGTTGGACCGGGCCACAAGGACGGGAAGACCCAGTACTTC
>NA|NA|TRBJ1-4|TRBV19
CASTIGRGEKLFF
TGTGCCAGTACCATCGGGAGGGGTGAAAAACTGTTTTTT
>TRBD2|NA|TRBJ2-2|TRBV9
CASSVATSGSTGELFF
TGTGCCAGCAGCGTAGCCACTAGCGGGAGTACCGGGGAGCTGTTTTTT
>NA|NA|TRBJ1-6|TRBV25-1
CASSEQEGAPLHF
TGTGCCAGCAGTGAACAGGAGGGCGCACCCCTCCACTTT
>NA|NA|TRBJ1-1|TRBV29-1
CSVRQEMNTEAFF
TGCAGCGTTCGACAGGAAATGAACACTGAAGCTTTCTTT
>TRBD1|few|TRBJ1-1|TRBV10-3
CAISDREGGRAEAFF
TGTGCCATCAGTGATCGGGAAGGGGGCAGGGCTGAAGCTTTCTTT
>TRBD1|NA|TRBJ2-3|TRBV4-3
CASSQEQGWTQYF
TGCGCCAGCAGCCAAGAACAGGGGTGGACGCAGTATTTT
>NA|NA|TRBJ1-5|TRBV10-1
CASSESYQPQHF
TGCGCCAGCAGTGAGTCCTATCAGCCCCAGCATTTT
>NA|few|TRBJ1-6|TRBV27
CASSVLNSPLHF
TGTGCCAGCAGTGTACTTAATTCACCCCTCCACTTT
>NA|few|TRBJ2-5|TRBV2
CASIRGSYQETQYF
TGTGCCAGCATAAGAGGGAGCTACCAAGAGACCCAGTACTTC
>NA|few|TRBJ2-1|TRBV6-1
CASRETSYEQFF
TGTGCCAGCAGAGAGACTAGTTATGAGCAGTTCTTC
>NA|few|TRBJ2-5|TRBV7-9
CASSLAGGETQYF
TGTGCCAGCAGCTTAGCAGGGGGAGAGACCCAGTACTTC
>TRBD1|few|TRBJ2-7|TRBV11-3
CASSDRGPYEQYF
TGTGCCAGCAGCGACAGGGGTCCCTACGAGCAGTACTTC
>TRBD1|NA|TRBJ1-2|TRBV6-1
CASRVEQGDGYTF
TGTGCCAGCAGGGTTGAACAGGGGGATGGCTACACCTTC